This entry features one T cell receptor (beta chain) sequence. An end of the junction differs from the germline gene, which may be a read error. The data belong to a study of shared clonotypes between healthy human individuals. About the study: A donor's plate count was three for CD4 naive and three for CD4 memory; CD8 naive had two and CD8 memory one.

The data were produced by immunoSEQ multiplex PCR, yet TCRdb's version contains in-frame clones alone and is incomplete. The top ten hold 0.9% to 1.4% of the sample, which has 2 million or so clones, 85% to 95% seen once. CD45RO-negative, CCR7-selected cells formed the naive CD8 fraction, which excluded terminally differentiated effector memory CD45RA+ cells. The CDR3 length is 15 residues. The germline V gene encodes CDR1 SSHAT and CDR2 FNYEAQ (reference sequence). The chain carries TRBV7-7 and TRBJ2-7; 7 nucleotides agree with TRBD1. The clonotype comes from a man younger than 30 in good health. Sequenced input: naive CD8+ T cells sorted from blood. DNA of the CDR3: TGTGCTAGCAGCTTAGAGGCAGGGGGTACCTACGAGCAGTACTTC. Translated, it gives CASSLEAGGTYEQYF.